These 15 T cell receptor beta chains share one sample of origin, sequenced in a study of T cell responses to AZD1222 COVID-19 vaccine. Using immunoSEQ multiplex PCR, the repertoire was profiled, and TCRdb retains in-frame clones only, with some absent. The sample has approximately 120,000 clones; more than 80% are singletons. The starting material was peripheral blood, obtained on day 0 of AZD1222 vaccination. The source of these receptors is an adult in good health.

This chain links TRBV27 with TRBJ2-3; D perhaps matches TRBD1 (6 bases). Trimming cost V 5 bases and J 3 bases, with 15 bases left between them. The CDR3 has 15 amino acids. Germline CDR1 is MNHEY and CDR2 is SMNVEV (reference sequence). The CDR3 loop is CASSQTGSRTDTQYF. DNA for the CDR3: TGTGCCAGCAGTCAGACAGGAAGTCGTACAGATACGCAGTATTTT.

This chain joins TRBV7-2 and TRBJ1-4; D might be TRBD1 (5 bases). The CDR3 spans 15 residues. Looked up from germline, CDR1 is SGHTA and CDR2 is FQGNSA. V was pared by 7 bases and J by 5 bases, with 17 bases between. The CDR3 region is CASTRFGAVNEKLFF. The CDR3 bases are TGTGCCAGCACCCGGTTCGGGGCAGTAAATGAAAAACTGTTTTTT.

This clone was detected only a few times. V is TRBV6-4 and J is TRBJ2-2; 8 nucleotides agree with TRBD1. CDR3 length equals 15 residues. Per the germline V gene, CDR1 is MRHNA and CDR2 is SNTAGT. V gave up 0 bases and J gave up 6 bases; unmatched junction bases: 3. The CDR3 nucleotides are TGTGCCAGCAGTGACTCCGACAGGGGTTCCGGGGAGCTGTTTTTT. Its protein is CASSDSDRGSGELFF.

The chain combines TRBV5-1 with TRBJ2-7; 8 bases align to TRBD2. Germline V lookup: CDR1 SGHRS, CDR2 YFSETQ. This CDR3 contains 15 residues. V lost 4 bases and J lost 4; bases outside the gene matches: 10. CDR3 DNA sequence: TGCGCCAGCAGCGCTGACATAGCGGGAAGGTACGAGCAGTACTTC. It specifies CASSADIAGRYEQYF. The full variable domain, rest sourced from reference TRBV5-1 and TRBJ2-7, is KAGVTQTPRYLIKTRGQQVTLSCSPISGHRSVSWYQQTPGQGLQFLFEYFSETQRNKGNFPGRFSGRQFSNSRSEMNVSTLELGDSALYLCASSADIAGRYEQYFGPGTRLTVT.

The chain uses TRBV4-3 and TRBJ1-1; 8 nucleotides align to TRBD1. The CDR3 runs 15 residues. Germline V gives CDR1 LGHNA, CDR2 YSLEER. The V and J ends lost 1 base and 5 bases, in that order; junction bases with no gene match: 6. CDR3 region: CASSQAQGARTEAFF. In nucleotides, the CDR3 is TGCGCCAGCAGCCAAGCCCAGGGGGCGAGGACTGAAGCTTTCTTT.

For the CDR3, the DNA is TGTGCCAGCAGCCAAGACAGGGTAGGCACTGAAGCTTTCTTT. This encodes CASSQDRVGTEAFF. The V gene is TRBV14, the J gene TRBJ1-1, with D possibly matching TRBD1 (5 bases). Between the trimmed V and J ends, which lost 0 bases and 4 bases, there was a span of 9 bases. The CDR3 spans 14 residues. Germline CDR1 SGHDN, CDR2 FVKESK.

The V gene is TRBV29-1, the J gene TRBJ1-1; D is uncertain. The germline V gene encodes CDR1 SQVTM and CDR2 ANQGSEA. The CDR3 has 10 residues. V lost 5 bases and J lost 3, with 4 bases in between. The CDR3 loop is CSVSDTEAFF. The CDR3, as DNA: TGCAGCGTTAGTGACACTGAAGCTTTCTTT.

J is TRBJ2-3 and V is TRBV6-5; D not resolved. Trimming took off 5 bases at V and 2 bases at J, with 8 bases between the two ends. This CDR3 comprises 13 residues. Germline V gives CDR1 MNHEY, CDR2 SVGAGI. The chain's CDR3 is CASSPINTDTQYF. The CDR3 region has the DNA TGTGCCAGCAGTCCTATAAACACAGATACGCAGTATTTT.

The chain employs TRBV2 and TRBJ1-2; 9 nucleotides agree with TRBD1. V lost 4 bases and J lost 7; bases outside the gene matches: 1. The CDR3 is 12 amino acids. Germline CDR1 SNHLY, CDR2 FYNNEI. The CDR3 DNA sequence: TGTGCCAGCAGTGCGGACAGGGGTGGCTACACCTTC. Translating gives CASSADRGGYTF.

This clone was seen a single time. V is TRBV27 and J is TRBJ1-1, with TRBD1 matching 7 bases. The trim removed 3 bases at V and 4 bases at J, leaving 2 bases unmatched. The CDR3 totals 13 residues. Germline assignment: CDR1 MNHEY and CDR2 SMNVEV (reference sequence). Here the CDR3 reads CASSFTGATEAFF. The CDR3 DNA follows: TGTGCCAGCAGTTTCACAGGGGCCACTGAAGCTTTCTTT.

The chain has TRBV30 and TRBJ2-1, with D maybe TRBD2 (5 bases). V was pared by 4 bases and J by 4 bases, with 17 bases between. CDR1 is GTSNPN and CDR2 is SVGIG in the germline V gene (reference sequence). The CDR3 is made up of 15 amino acids. In DNA, the CDR3 is TGTGCCTGGAATTTCGGACTGATGGGGTACAATGAGCAGTTCTTC. It is translated as CAWNFGLMGYNEQFF.

The chain carries TRBV7-3 and TRBJ2-1; 10 bases are a match to TRBD2. The CDR3 sequence is 14 residues long. V lost 5 bases and J lost 5; bases outside the gene matches: 3. Germline loops: CDR1 SGHTA, CDR2 FQGTGA. CDR3 sequence: CASSGTSAHNEQFF. CDR3 nucleotides: TGTGCCAGCAGCGGGACTAGCGCCCACAATGAGCAGTTCTTC.

The rearrangement joins TRBV21-1 to TRBJ2-2; TRBD1, the table's D call, lacks a check against the DNA. TRBV21-1 is a known pseudogene. This CDR3 has 17 amino acids. The CDR3 here is CASSKAGRPGRIGELFF. CDR3 coding DNA: TGTGCCAGCAGCAAAGCGGGTAGGCCTGGGCGCATTGGGGAGCTGTTTTTT.

This clone was recorded once. V and J are TRBV7-2 and TRBJ2-3; 11 nucleotides agree with TRBD2. Looked up from germline, CDR1 is SGHTA and CDR2 is FQGNSA. V shed 7 bases, J shed 5 bases, and the junction held 11 bases outside the gene matches. The CDR3 is 16 residues long. This chain's CDR3 is CASTSRLAGKVDTQYF. The DNA of the CDR3 is TGTGCCAGCACCTCGAGACTAGCGGGAAAAGTAGATACGCAGTATTTT.

The chain employs TRBV2 and TRBJ2-7; TRBD1 agrees at 7 bases. CDR3 length: 13 amino acids. Germline trimming cut 5 bases from V and 7 bases from J; bases unmatched to any gene: 8. Germline V lookup: CDR1 SNHLY, CDR2 FYNNEI. CDR3 nucleotide sequence: TGTGCCAGCAGTACGCCGGACAGGTTGGAGCAGTACTTC. Translation: CASSTPDRLEQYF.